The clone carrying this T cell receptor beta chain was observed a few times. The antigen remains unidentified. These data belong to a study of cytomegalovirus exposure and HLA in healthy donors. Broader study findings: Researchers left out some V segments, among them TRBV6-2 and TRBV6-3, as indistinguishable.

The PCR ran on 60 Vbeta and 13 Jbeta primers. The data were produced by immunoSEQ multiplex PCR, yet TCRdb's version contains in-frame clones alone and is incomplete. Of approximately 140,000 clones listed, around 60% were seen once; the top ten hold under 7.5%. Regarding donors, all were healthy bone marrow donors. CDR1 SGHAT and CDR2 FQDESV come from the germline V gene (reference sequence). V lost 4 bases, J lost 2 bases, and 15 bases lay in between. CDR3 length: 15 amino acids. The source of this sequence is a woman aged 60 to 75 in good health and CMV-seropositive. Sequencing was performed on PBMCs. The chain has TRBV11-1 and TRBJ2-7; D is possibly TRBD1 (6 bases). The CDR3 nucleotides read TGTGCCAGCAGCTCCTCCGGGCAGGGGACCTACGAGCAGTACTTC. As protein: CASSSSGQGTYEQYF.